These 16 T cell receptor beta chains originate from one sample sequenced in a study of blood T cell repertoires in COVID-19. Assay: immunoSEQ multiplex PCR; the TCRdb copy retains only in-frame clones and omits some. The sample has a few hundred thousand clones; approximately 88% are singletons. The specimen was peripheral blood. The receptors shown here come from a woman younger than 45 with COVID-19, enrolled during active disease.

The chain recombines TRBV18 with TRBJ2-5, with 8 bases fitting TRBD2. This CDR3 has 16 amino acids. The germline gives CDR1 KGHSH, CDR2 LQKENI. J was trimmed by 1 base and V by 2 bases; bases with no gene match: 6. This CDR3 is CASSPKLGLAQETQYF. As DNA, the CDR3 is TGTGCCAGCTCACCAAAACTAGGACTAGCCCAAGAGACCCAGTACTTC.

This chain uses TRBV3-1 (or the pseudogene TRBV3-2) with TRBJ2-7; D is unclear. The CDR3 runs 13 residues. Trimming took off 0 bases at V and 3 bases at J, with 6 bases between the two ends. In germline, CDR1 is LGHDT, CDR2 YNNKEL (reference sequence). The CDR3 DNA reads TGTGCCAGCAGCCAAGATCCCAGCTACGAGCAGTACTTC. Translated: CASSQDPSYEQYF.

This chain uses TRBV7-2 with TRBJ1-2; maybe TRBD1 (6 bases). Germline CDR1 and CDR2: SGHTA and FQGNSA. Deletions cut 8 bases from V and 2 bases from J, with 12 bases between. CDR3 length equals 13 residues. CDR3 sequence (DNA): TGTGCCAGCCTCCCCGACAGGAACTATGGCTACACCTTC. This encodes CASLPDRNYGYTF.

This clone is a singleton in its sample. The sample contains more than one DNA sequence encoding this CDR3. V gene TRBV19 combines with J gene TRBJ1-5; 7 bases agree with TRBD1. V gave up 3 bases and J gave up 7 bases; unmatched junction bases: 3. The CDR3 spans 13 residues. Germline V gene data show CDR1 as LNHDA and CDR2 as SQIVND (reference sequence). CDR3 bases: TGTGCCAGTAGTATCGACAGGGACCAGCCCCAGCATTTT. Translated, it gives CASSIDRDQPQHF.

V and J are TRBV24-1 and TRBJ2-3; 7 nucleotides agree with TRBD1. The CDR3 extends over 17 amino acids. The germline V gene has CDR1 KGHDR and CDR2 SFDVKD. V trimming: 4 bases; J trimming: 3 bases; junction bases outside the gene matches: 12. The CDR3 loop reads CATSDPHRTGGTDTQYF. CDR3 coding DNA: TGTGCCACCAGTGACCCTCATAGGACAGGTGGTACAGATACGCAGTATTTT.

This clone was found once. This sequence joins TRBV5-6 and TRBJ1-6, with 8 bases aligning to TRBD1. Germline lookup yields CDR1 SGHDT and CDR2 YYEEEE. The ends lost 3 bases at V and 10 bases at J; junction bases unmatched: 9. The CDR3 spans 15 residues. CDR3 DNA: TGTGCCAGCAGCTGGGGACAGGTGGAAAGGTCACCCCTCCACTTT. As protein: CASSWGQVERSPLHF.

The rearrangement uses TRBV23-1 and TRBJ2-7; 8 positions agree with TRBD1. TRBV23-1 is flagged as an ORF with uncertain function. J lost 5 bases, V lost 0 bases, and 6 bases had no gene match. The CDR3 covers 15 residues. CDR3 in amino acids: CASSQSRDRKDEQYV. The CDR3 DNA is TGCGCCAGCAGTCAATCCCGGGACAGGAAGGACGAGCAGTACGTC.

The chain joins TRBV15 to TRBJ2-1; tentatively, D is TRBD2 (6 bases). Germline V gene data show CDR1 as LNHNV and CDR2 as YYDKDF (reference sequence). V dropped 0 bases and J dropped 5 bases, with 14 bases sitting between them. The CDR3 has 16 amino acids. The CDR3 bases are TGTGCCACCAGCAGAGATTTGGGCGGGAACCACAATGAGCAGTTCTTC. Amino acids: CATSRDLGGNHNEQFF.

V usage is TRBV7-6 and J usage is TRBJ2-1; TRBD2 aligns across 9 bases. The CDR3 spans 15 residues. From germline, CDR1 is SGHVS and CDR2 FNYEAQ. V gave up 5 bases and J gave up 5 bases; unmatched junction bases: 7. CDR3 residues: CASSLQTSGHNEQFF. The CDR3 bases are TGTGCCAGCAGCCTGCAGACTAGCGGCCACAATGAGCAGTTCTTC.

The J gene is TRBJ1-6, the V gene TRBV4-3; no definite D call. Germline V gene sequence: CDR1 LGHNA, CDR2 YSLEER. Trimming removed 0 bases from V and 5 bases from J, with 11 bases in between. CDR3 length: 16 residues. The CDR3 sequence is CASSQDANRNNSPLHF. The DNA for the CDR3 is TGCGCCAGCAGCCAAGATGCGAACAGAAATAATTCACCCCTCCACTTT.

This chain joins TRBV28 and TRBJ1-1; 8 nucleotides match TRBD1. This CDR3 comprises 14 residues. The ends lost 6 bases at V and 7 bases at J; junction bases unmatched: 10. CDR1 and CDR2 (germline): MDHEN, SYDVKM. Written as DNA, the CDR3 is TGTGCCAGCAGCCTTACAGGGGGATATGATGAAGCTTTCTTT. This codes for CASSLTGGYDEAFF.

This clone has a single count. J is TRBJ2-2 and V is TRBV5-1, with TRBD2 as a possible D gene (5 bases). The germline V gene has CDR1 SGHRS and CDR2 YFSETQ. CDR3 length equals 15 residues. V gave up 6 bases and J gave up 4 bases, with 16 bases separating them. The CDR3: CASIRGYPGTGELFF. The CDR3 DNA follows: TGCGCCAGCATACGAGGGTACCCGGGCACCGGGGAGCTGTTTTTT.

This chain connects TRBV19 to TRBJ1-5; 7 bases fit TRBD1. The germline V gene encodes CDR1 LNHDA and CDR2 SQIVND (reference sequence). The CDR3 contains 15 residues. The V segment lost 4 bases and the J segment 5 bases; nucleotides outside the gene matches: 8. CDR3 DNA sequence: TGTGCCAGTAGTACCCTAGGACAGGAGTATCAGCCCCAGCATTTT. Protein: CASSTLGQEYQPQHF.

This clone showed up many times. Here the CDR3 DNA reads TGCGCCAGCAGTGAGGGACAGGATTTGTCCATGCTGTTTTTT. Translation: CASSEGQDLSMLFF. V gene TRBV10-1 combines with J gene TRBJ1-4, with 7 bases fitting TRBD1. The trim removed 2 bases at V and 14 bases at J, leaving 11 bases unmatched. CDR3 size: 14 residues. Germline loops: CDR1 WNHNN, CDR2 SYGVQD (reference sequence).

The chain employs TRBV7-6 and TRBJ1-6, with 11 nucleotides matching TRBD1. Germline trimming cut 5 bases from V and 6 bases from J; bases unmatched to any gene: 6. The germline V gene has CDR1 SGHVS and CDR2 FNYEAQ. The length of the CDR3 is 16 residues. The CDR3 loop is CASSRTGGISNSPLHF. CDR3 DNA: TGTGCCAGCAGCCGGACAGGGGGCATCTCTAATTCACCCCTCCACTTT.

The V call is TRBV19, the J call TRBJ1-1; maybe TRBD1 (5 bases). V gave up 0 bases and J gave up 11 bases, with 16 bases separating them. This CDR3 contains 14 residues. The germline gives CDR1 LNHDA, CDR2 SQIVND (reference sequence). The CDR3 DNA is TGTGCCAGTAGTATAGAAGGGCAGGGTAAAGGGGCTTTCTTT. Its protein is CASSIEGQGKGAFF. Full variable domain (rest looked up from reference TRBV19 and TRBJ1-1): DGGITQSPKYLFRKEGQNVTLSCEQNLNHDAMYWYRQDPGQGLRLIYYSQIVNDFQKGDIAEGYSVSREKKESFPLTVTSAQKNPTAFYLCASSIEGQGKGAFFGQGTRLTVV.